Below, 23 T cell receptor beta chains from the same sample are listed, as sequenced in a study of T cells after yellow fever vaccination. MiXCR, run by TCRdb on the 5' RACE reads, gives a single entry per CDR3 protein. The data contain some 350,000 distinct CDR3 sequences, 3% to 4.5% of them singletons. The sequencing used PBMCs, collected 5 days after the yellow fever booster vaccination. The receptors were gathered from a man aged 18-30 years who received the YFV17D yellow fever vaccine.

CDR3 amino acids: CASSESGLNTEAFF. DNA of the CDR3: TGTGCCAGCAGTGAATCGGGTTTGAACACTGAAGCTTTCTTT. The chain carries TRBV6-1 and TRBJ1-1; D is unresolved. V lost 2 bases to trimming and J lost 0 bases, with 7 bases between them. The germline V gene has CDR1 MNHNS and CDR2 SASEGT. There are 14 residues in the CDR3.

This clonotype was seen ten or more times. This chain links TRBV5-1 with TRBJ2-1; TRBD2 aligns across 10 bases. J was trimmed by 5 bases and V by 0 bases; bases with no gene match: 2. From germline, CDR1 is SGHRS and CDR2 YFSETQ. This CDR3 has 15 residues. CDR3 DNA sequence: TGCGCCAGCAGCTTGGGGACTAGCGGAAACAATGAGCAGTTCTTC. Its translation is CASSLGTSGNNEQFF.

This clonotype was picked up a small number of times. The chain employs TRBV4-2 and TRBJ1-1; D not certain. V lost 2 bases, J lost 1 base, and 8 bases lay in between. This CDR3 has 14 amino acids. Per the germline V gene, CDR1 is LGHNA and CDR2 is YNFKEQ. DNA of the CDR3: TGTGCCAGCAGCCAAAGTGAGACGAACACTGAAGCTTTCTTT. This gives the protein CASSQSETNTEAFF.

About this clonotype itself: A much larger clone is a single base away; this may be a read error. The chain recombines TRBV7-7 with TRBJ2-3, with D uncertain. Germline loops: CDR1 SSHAT, CDR2 FNYEAQ (reference sequence). The CDR3 has 13 residues. CDR3 sequence: CASSFTYTDTQYF. DNA of the CDR3: TGTGCTAGCAGCTTTACGTACACAGATACGCAGTATTTT. Using reference TRBV7-7 and TRBJ2-3 for the parts outside the CDR3, the full variable domain is GAGVSQSPRYKVTKRGQDVTLRCDPISSHATLYWYQQALGQGPEFLTYFNYEAQPDKSGLPSDRFSAERPEGSISTLTIQRTEQRDSAMYRCASSFTYTDTQYFGPGTRLTVL.

This clonotype came up many times. This rearrangement joins TRBV7-9 to TRBJ2-3; the D is unclear. V lost 3 bases and J 1 base, leaving 11 bases between the germline ends. CDR1 is SEHNR and CDR2 is FQNEAQ in the germline V gene (reference sequence). The CDR3 has 15 residues. DNA for the CDR3: TGTGCCAGCAGCTTTTCTACTGGGGGCACAGATACGCAGTATTTT. Protein product: CASSFSTGGTDTQYF.

The V gene is TRBV7-9, the J gene TRBJ1-5, with unresolved D. This CDR3 is 13 amino acids long. V was clipped by 5 bases and J by 4 bases, with 9 bases between them. Germline-derived CDR1 and CDR2 are SEHNR and FQNEAQ (reference sequence). CDR3 amino acids: CASSPSGNQPQHF. The CDR3, as DNA: TGTGCCAGCAGCCCCTCCGGAAATCAGCCCCAGCATTTT.

In this sample, this clonotype turned up many times. The chain links TRBV5-1 to TRBJ1-1, with a weak D call TRBD1 (5 bases). The CDR3 is 16 amino acids. Germline V gene data show CDR1 as SGHRS and CDR2 as YFSETQ. The V end lost 1 base, the J end lost 4 bases, and 17 bases lay between the germline ends. The CDR3 region has the DNA TGCGCCAGCAGCTTGAACGGGGGTTTCCAGGGCACTGAAGCTTTCTTT. As protein: CASSLNGGFQGTEAFF. The variable domain in full, with the rest retrieved from reference TRBV5-1 and TRBJ1-1, is KAGVTQTPRYLIKTRGQQVTLSCSPISGHRSVSWYQQTPGQGLQFLFEYFSETQRNKGNFPGRFSGRQFSNSRSEMNVSTLELGDSALYLCASSLNGGFQGTEAFFGQGTRLTVV.

This sequence joins TRBV10-3 and TRBJ2-2; 11 positions agree with TRBD2. CDR1 is ENHRY and CDR2 is SYGVKD in the germline V gene. CDR3 length equals 14 residues. Trimming removed 9 bases from V and 1 base from J; junction bases left unmatched: 1. The CDR3 loop is CAIGLAGNTGELFF. The CDR3 nucleotides are TGTGCCATTGGACTAGCGGGGAACACCGGGGAGCTGTTTTTT.

This clonotype occurred a few times. The chain is built from TRBV6-6 and TRBJ1-2; 9 bases are shared with TRBD1. V trimming: 0 bases; J trimming: 5 bases; junction bases outside the gene matches: 4. This CDR3 region has 15 residues. CDR1 and CDR2 from the germline V gene are MNHNY and SVGAGI (reference sequence). DNA for the CDR3: TGTGCCAGCAGTTACTCGGTCGGACAGGGGTATGGCTACACCTTC. It is translated as CASSYSVGQGYGYTF.

This clonotype was observed a few times. The rearrangement joins TRBV29-1 to TRBJ2-2; 8 nucleotides align to TRBD1. V was clipped by 6 bases and J by 3 bases; unmatched bases: 3. This CDR3 has 13 amino acids. Germline V lookup: CDR1 SQVTM, CDR2 ANQGSEA. CDR3 bases: TGCAGCGTGTCGACAGGGGACACCGGGGAGCTGTTTTTT. Protein product: CSVSTGDTGELFF.

This clonotype appeared a few times. The chain links TRBV12-3 or TRBV12-4 to TRBJ2-2; maybe TRBD1 (6 bases). The V end lost 7 bases, the J end lost 9 bases, and 18 bases lay between the germline ends. The CDR3 is 14 residues long. The CDR3 loop is CASNPTGPVRELFF. The CDR3 DNA sequence: TGTGCCAGCAACCCTACAGGGCCTGTTAGGGAGCTGTTTTTT.

The chain links TRBV29-1 to TRBJ1-1; TRBD1 agrees at 10 bases. Per the germline V gene, CDR1 is SQVTM and CDR2 is ANQGSEA. The J segment lost 7 bases and the V segment lost 6 bases, leaving 5 bases of the junction unmatched. This CDR3 has 12 amino acids. CDR3 in amino acids: CSVRTGGNEAFF. The CDR3 nucleotides read TGCAGCGTCCGGACAGGGGGGAATGAAGCTTTCTTT.

This clonotype showed up many times. This chain connects TRBV20-1 to TRBJ2-4, with TRBD2 identical over 10 bases. Per germline, CDR1 DFQATT and CDR2 SNEGSKA (reference sequence). The CDR3 loop spans 14 amino acids. The junction had 3 bases not matched to a gene; V was cut back by 1 base and J by 6 bases. CDR3 nucleotides: TGCAGTGCTAGAGTACGGACTAGCGGAAACATTCAGTACTTC. Translating it yields CSARVRTSGNIQYF.

This clonotype has at least ten counts. The chain carries TRBV5-1 and TRBJ2-5, with D perhaps given as TRBD1 or TRBD2 (5 bases each). This CDR3 has 15 amino acids. V lost 2 bases and J lost 5, with 16 bases in between. From germline, CDR1 is SGHRS and CDR2 YFSETQ. The CDR3 here is CASSLFPDRGETQYF. In DNA, the CDR3 is TGCGCCAGCAGCTTATTCCCAGACAGAGGGGAGACCCAGTACTTC.

This clonotype was detected a few times. The chain combines TRBV5-5 with TRBJ1-4; 10 nucleotides match TRBD1. Germline values: CDR1 SGHKS, CDR2 YYEKEE (reference sequence). J gave up 3 bases and V 7 bases, and 3 bases lay outside the gene matches. This CDR3 region has 14 residues. For the CDR3, the DNA is TGTGCCAGCGGAGGGACAGGGGCTAATGAAAAACTGTTTTTT. The encoded protein is CASGGTGANEKLFF. The full variable domain, with the rest looked up from reference TRBV5-5 and TRBJ1-4, is DAGVTQSPTHLIKTRGQQVTLRCSPISGHKSVSWYQQVLGQGPQFIFQYYEKEERGRGNFPDRFSARQFPNYSSELNVNALLLGDSALYLCASGGTGANEKLFFGSGTQLSVL.

The rearrangement links TRBV5-1 to TRBJ1-3; D possibly corresponds to TRBD1 (5 bases). CDR1 SGHRS and CDR2 YFSETQ come from the germline V gene. This CDR3 region has 16 residues. V was pared by 0 bases and J by 2 bases, with 12 bases between. The CDR3 spells CASSLAGTRAGNTIYF. In DNA, the CDR3 is TGCGCCAGCAGCTTGGCCGGGACCCGAGCTGGAAACACCATATATTTT.

The J gene is TRBJ1-5, the V gene TRBV12-3 or TRBV12-4; no clear D gene. The CDR3 spans 14 residues. V shed 6 bases and J shed 2 bases, with 11 bases lying between them. The chain's CDR3 is CASRPDRGNQPQHF. CDR3 nucleotides: TGTGCCAGCAGGCCGGACCGTGGCAATCAGCCCCAGCATTTT.

This clonotype has ten or more counts. The chain recombines TRBV6-5 with TRBJ1-2; D ambiguous. Germline lookup yields CDR1 MNHEY and CDR2 SVGAGI. The V and J ends lost 1 base and 2 bases respectively, with 8 bases between them. CDR3 length: 14 amino acids. CDR3 DNA sequence: TGTGCCAGCAGTTACTTCCCAAGAAACTATGGCTACACCTTC. This sequence encodes CASSYFPRNYGYTF.

This clonotype turned up a few times. The V call is TRBV5-1, the J call TRBJ2-3, with a tentative D call TRBD1 (5 bases). This CDR3 comprises 15 residues. Germline CDR1 and CDR2: SGHRS and YFSETQ. V lost 0 bases to trimming and J lost 2 bases, with 10 bases between them. As DNA, the CDR3 is TGCGCCAGCAGCTTGGTCGTCAGGGACACAGATACGCAGTATTTT. It translates to CASSLVVRDTDTQYF. Filled out from reference TRBV5-1 and TRBJ2-3, the complete variable domain reads KAGVTQTPRYLIKTRGQQVTLSCSPISGHRSVSWYQQTPGQGLQFLFEYFSETQRNKGNFPGRFSGRQFSNSRSEMNVSTLELGDSALYLCASSLVVRDTDTQYFGPGTRLTVL.

V usage is TRBV4-2 and J usage is TRBJ1-4; D unresolved. Per germline, CDR1 LGHNA and CDR2 YNFKEQ. Trimming stripped 1 base from V and 8 bases from J, with 17 bases between. This CDR3 has 16 amino acids. As DNA, the CDR3 is TGTGCCAGCAGCCAAGTTGTAGACGTGTTAATCGAAAAACTGTTTTTT. It specifies CASSQVVDVLIEKLFF.

This rearrangement joins TRBV7-3 to TRBJ1-2, with 9 bases lining up with TRBD1. Germline trimming cut 5 bases from V and 8 bases from J; bases unmatched to any gene: 6. Germline CDR1 reads SGHTA; CDR2 reads FQGTGA. The CDR3 has 13 amino acids. The CDR3 here is CASSPGQGMGYTF. DNA for the CDR3: TGTGCCAGCAGCCCCGGACAGGGGATGGGCTACACCTTC.

This clonotype was detected only a few times. The gene calls are TRBV20-1 and TRBJ2-7, with TRBD2 identical over 7 bases. In germline, CDR1 is DFQATT, CDR2 SNEGSKA (reference sequence). This CDR3 spans 15 amino acids. Losses at the gene ends were 2 bases for V and 2 bases for J; bases not matched to a gene: 9. The CDR3 DNA sequence: TGCAGTGCTAGATTAAGCGGGGCACCCCCCTACGAGCAGTACTTC. Translated: CSARLSGAPPYEQYF.

This clonotype occurred many times. This rearrangement joins TRBV20-1 to TRBJ1-1; D is unresolved. The V gene's germline CDR1 is DFQATT and CDR2 SNEGSKA (reference sequence). The ends were cut back, 3 bases at V and 3 bases at J, with 11 bases in the middle. The CDR3 sequence is 13 residues long. The CDR3 nucleotides are TGCAGTGCTAGGGAGGATAGGTACACTGAAGCTTTCTTT. Encoded protein: CSAREDRYTEAFF.